This entry lists 24 T cell receptor beta chains sequenced from one sample in a study of T cell responses to AZD1222 COVID-19 vaccine. The assay was immunoSEQ multiplex PCR, and TCRdb's table has in-frame clones only and misses some. This table has 150,000 to 200,000 clones, around 90% appearing once. Sequences were derived from peripheral blood, sampled on day 0 of MenACWY control vaccination. These TCRs come from an adult in good health.

The CDR3 reads CASSPPVYTEAFF. DNA of the CDR3: TGTGCCAGCAGTCCTCCCGTGTACACTGAAGCTTTCTTT. The V and J genes are TRBV6-6 and TRBJ1-1, with D unresolved. Trimming pared 5 bases from V and 3 bases from J, leaving 10 bases between. Germline loops: CDR1 MNHNY, CDR2 SVGAGI (reference sequence). The CDR3 is 13 amino acids.

The J gene is TRBJ2-7, the V gene TRBV5-8; D is unclear. Trimming removed 5 bases at V and 0 bases at J, with 6 bases between. CDR3 size: 12 residues. Germline assignment: CDR1 SGHTS and CDR2 YDEGEE. The CDR3, as DNA: TGTGCCAGCAGTTCTCTCTCCTACGAGCAGTACTTC. This gives the protein CASSSLSYEQYF.

The rearrangement links TRBV18 to TRBJ2-2; no reliable D call. Germline V lookup: CDR1 KGHSH, CDR2 LQKENI. Trimming stripped 2 bases from V and 1 base from J, with 5 bases between. The CDR3 has 14 residues. CDR3 protein: CASSPIGNTGELFF. The CDR3 DNA is TGTGCCAGCTCACCAATAGGGAACACCGGGGAGCTGTTTTTT.

The chain has TRBV5-1 and TRBJ2-1, with 10 positions matching TRBD2. The length of the CDR3 is 17 residues. Germline CDR1 SGHRS, CDR2 YFSETQ. J was trimmed by 0 bases and V by 0 bases; bases with no gene match: 3. CDR3 nucleotide sequence: TGCGCCAGCAGCTTGGGACTAGCGGGCAGCTCCTACAATGAGCAGTTCTTC. Protein product: CASSLGLAGSSYNEQFF.

V usage is TRBV30 and J usage is TRBJ2-7; maybe TRBD1 (6 bases). Looked up from germline, CDR1 is GTSNPN and CDR2 is SVGIG (reference sequence). CDR3 length: 14 residues. V was trimmed by 4 bases and J by 6 bases, leaving 19 bases between them. The CDR3 DNA reads as TGTGCCTGGAAGAGAGGACAGATCAGGGCCGAGCAGTACTTC. As protein: CAWKRGQIRAEQYF.

The chain couples TRBV6-5 to TRBJ2-2; weak D call: TRBD1 (6 bases). The V end lost 6 bases, the J end lost 4 bases, and 12 bases lay between the germline ends. This CDR3 has 14 residues. Germline loops: CDR1 MNHEY, CDR2 SVGAGI. CDR3 DNA sequence: TGTGCCAGCAGCAGGACAGCCGGCACCGGGGAGCTGTTTTTT. Translated: CASSRTAGTGELFF.

This clone was counted only a few times. This chain uses TRBV27 with TRBJ2-3, with D unclear. The germline CDR1 and CDR2 sequences are MNHEY and SMNVEV (reference sequence). Trimming pared 8 bases from V and 0 bases from J, leaving 18 bases between. This CDR3 has 16 amino acids. The DNA for the CDR3 is TGTGCCAGCCTACCCCCGGGTGGGCTAAGCACAGATACGCAGTATTTT. Translation gives CASLPPGGLSTDTQYF.

V usage is TRBV15 and J usage is TRBJ2-2; possible D gene TRBD1, 6 bases. CDR3 length equals 16 residues. Between the trimmed V and J ends, which lost 4 bases and 10 bases, there was a span of 22 bases. Germline-derived CDR1 and CDR2 are LNHNV and YYDKDF (reference sequence). As DNA, the CDR3 is TGTGCCACCAGCAAAACTCTAAGGGGGTTTAGCGAGGAGCTGTTTTTT. This gives the protein CATSKTLRGFSEELFF.

The chain employs TRBV30 and TRBJ2-1; D not resolved. With 4 bases removed from V and 8 bases from J, the gap between germline ends came to 12 bases. This CDR3 is 12 amino acids long. Germline values: CDR1 GTSNPN, CDR2 SVGIG (reference sequence). CDR3 amino acids: CAWTVVEHEQFF. The CDR3 nucleotides read TGTGCCTGGACGGTAGTCGAGCATGAGCAGTTCTTC. Drawing the rest from reference TRBV30 and TRBJ2-1, the complete variable domain is SQTIHQWPATLVQPVGSPLSLECTVEGTSNPNLYWYRQAAGRGLQLLFYSVGIGQISSEVPQNLSASRPQDRQFILSSKKLLLSDSGFYLCAWTVVEHEQFFGPGTRLTVL.

The CDR3 DNA reads as TGTGCCAGTAGTATGGGGAGTTCGGATCAGCCCCAGCATTTT. Its protein is CASSMGSSDQPQHF. V gene TRBV19 combines with J gene TRBJ1-5; D unresolved. CDR3 length equals 14 residues. V lost 3 bases to trimming and J lost 5 bases, with 11 bases between them. The V gene's germline CDR1 is LNHDA and CDR2 SQIVND (reference sequence).

The chain uses TRBV6-6 and TRBJ1-1, with 8 bases fitting TRBD1. The CDR3 is made up of 16 amino acids. Germline CDR1 is MNHNY and CDR2 is SVGAGI (reference sequence). With 6 bases clipped from V and 1 base from J, the junction kept 10 bases outside the gene matches. The CDR3 loop reads CASSSPDRGENTEAFF. The CDR3 region has the DNA TGTGCCAGCAGCTCCCCCGACAGGGGTGAGAACACTGAAGCTTTCTTT.

J is TRBJ2-3 and V is TRBV30; a possible D gene is TRBD2 (7 bases). Looked up from germline, CDR1 is GTSNPN and CDR2 is SVGIG (reference sequence). The CDR3 extends over 16 amino acids. The V end was cut by 0 bases, the J end by 4 bases, with 17 bases between. The CDR3 is CAWSVLGRGGADTQYF. DNA of the CDR3: TGTGCCTGGAGTGTATTGGGCAGGGGAGGGGCAGATACGCAGTATTTT.

The V and J genes are TRBV4-1 and TRBJ2-5; perhaps TRBD1 as D (6 bases). CDR3 length: 13 amino acids. Deletions cut 5 bases from V and 5 bases from J, with 12 bases between. Per germline, CDR1 MGHRA and CDR2 YSYEKL. CDR3 loop: CASSTGISETQYF. The CDR3 DNA follows: TGCGCCAGCAGCACAGGGATTTCGGAGACCCAGTACTTC.

The chain uses TRBV7-9 and TRBJ1-1; D gene ambiguous. V was shortened by 5 bases and J by 0 bases, with 4 bases between the two germline ends. This CDR3 contains 12 residues. CDR1 SEHNR and CDR2 FQNEAQ come from the germline V gene (reference sequence). CDR3 residues: CASSQLNTEAFF. DNA of the CDR3: TGTGCCAGCAGCCAGTTGAACACTGAAGCTTTCTTT. Based on the CDR3 plus reference TRBV7-9 and TRBJ1-1, the full variable domain is DTGVSQNPRHKITKRGQNVTFRCDPISEHNRLYWYRQTLGQGPEFLTYFQNEAQLEKSRLLSDRFSAERPKGSFSTLEIQRTEQGDSAMYLCASSQLNTEAFFGQGTRLTVV.

The V call is TRBV28, the J call TRBJ2-7, with TRBD1 identical over 8 bases. CDR1 is MDHEN and CDR2 is SYDVKM in the germline V gene. V lost 5 bases to trimming and J lost 3 bases; unmatched junction nucleotides: 6. The CDR3 runs 14 residues. The CDR3 DNA reads TGTGCCAGCAGTAGGGCCGACAGGGGCTACGAGCAGTACTTC. Its translation: CASSRADRGYEQYF.

The V and J genes are TRBV7-2 and TRBJ1-5; D is perhaps TRBD1 (6 bases). The CDR3 consists of 16 residues. Germline values: CDR1 SGHTA, CDR2 FQGNSA. V lost 4 bases, J lost 6 bases, and 19 bases lay in between. In DNA form, the CDR3 reads TGTGCCAGCAGCTCCACGTACAGGGCTGGGGGTCAGCCCCAGCATTTT. This sequence encodes CASSSTYRAGGQPQHF.

V usage is TRBV14 and J usage is TRBJ1-1; weak D call: TRBD1 (6 bases). The germline V gene has CDR1 SGHDN and CDR2 FVKESK. Trimming pared 2 bases from V and 6 bases from J, leaving 16 bases between. The CDR3 totals 15 residues. CDR3 bases: TGTGCCAGCAGCCAAAGCATCCGGGGGCGGGCTGAAGCTTTCTTT. Residues: CASSQSIRGRAEAFF.

This clone was found once. The chain joins TRBV14 to TRBJ1-1; the D gene is possibly TRBD1 (5 bases). Between the trimmed V and J ends, which lost 4 bases and 6 bases, there was a span of 12 bases. This CDR3 is built from 13 residues. Germline values: CDR1 SGHDN, CDR2 FVKESK. CDR3 in DNA: TGTGCCAGCAGCCTGACAGCGACCGCTGAAGCTTTCTTT. It encodes CASSLTATAEAFF.

The chain employs TRBV15 and TRBJ2-7, with 8 bases aligning to TRBD2. The CDR3 is 13 residues long. V was clipped by 5 bases and J by 6 bases; unmatched bases: 6. Germline values: CDR1 LNHNV, CDR2 YYDKDF (reference sequence). The CDR3 sequence is CATSGTRGGEQYF. CDR3 coding DNA: TGTGCCACCAGCGGTACCCGGGGGGGCGAGCAGTACTTC.

The rearrangement uses TRBV5-4 and TRBJ2-1; tentatively, D is TRBD1 (6 bases). The V gene lost 5 bases and the J gene lost 6 bases, with 12 bases spanning the gap. Germline lookup yields CDR1 SGHNT and CDR2 YYREEE (reference sequence). The CDR3 is 13 amino acids. The CDR3 loop reads CASSLTGTNEQFF. The DNA for the CDR3 is TGTGCCAGCAGTCTTACAGGGACCAATGAGCAGTTCTTC.

The chain couples TRBV5-1 to TRBJ2-2; D ambiguous. The CDR3 is 15 residues long. Germline loops: CDR1 SGHRS, CDR2 YFSETQ. Trimming shortened V by 0 bases and J by 6 bases, and 12 bases separated the two germline ends. CDR3: CASSLVSDKAGELFF. The CDR3 DNA reads as TGCGCCAGCAGCTTGGTGTCAGACAAAGCCGGGGAGCTGTTTTTT. The complete variable domain, with remaining parts taken from reference TRBV5-1 and TRBJ2-2, reads KAGVTQTPRYLIKTRGQQVTLSCSPISGHRSVSWYQQTPGQGLQFLFEYFSETQRNKGNFPGRFSGRQFSNSRSEMNVSTLELGDSALYLCASSLVSDKAGELFFGEGSRLTVL.

This sequence joins TRBV7-8 and TRBJ2-7, with 7 bases lining up with TRBD2. From germline, CDR1 is SGHVS and CDR2 FQNEAQ. V lost 5 bases to trimming and J lost 7 bases; unmatched junction nucleotides: 11. The CDR3 covers 14 residues. Here the CDR3 reads CASSPQGAGDEQYF. The CDR3 DNA reads TGTGCCAGCAGCCCTCAGGGTGCGGGGGATGAGCAGTACTTC.

The chain recombines TRBV29-1 with TRBJ1-1, with no clear D. CDR3 size: 12 residues. V lost 4 bases and J lost 5, with 11 bases in between. The germline V gene has CDR1 SQVTM and CDR2 ANQGSEA. CDR3 coding DNA: TGCAGCGTTGGCGATCCTGGGACTGAAGCTTTCTTT. It encodes CSVGDPGTEAFF.

J is TRBJ1-2 and V is TRBV5-1, with D perhaps matching TRBD1 (6 bases). CDR3 length: 14 amino acids. Trimming left V 0 bases short and J 8 bases short, with 14 bases between. Germline CDR1 reads SGHRS; CDR2 reads YFSETQ. CDR3 DNA sequence: TGCGCCAGCAGCTTGGGGACAGCCCCCAAGGGCTACACCTTC. Translated, it gives CASSLGTAPKGYTF.